The entry that follows covers one TCR beta chain sequence. The junction departs from the called germline gene at one end, perhaps through a read error. There are 12 residues in the CDR3. Both iRepertoire HTBI primers and Arm-PCR of CDR3 regions were used to build the TCR beta libraries. TCRdb itself ran the multiplex PCR reads through MiXCR, one entry per CDR3 protein. The sample consists of about 560,000 distinct CDR3 sequences, 15% to 20% of them appearing once. The data originate from a study of regulatory T cells in long-lasting Graves disease. Time point of the sample: newly diagnosed GD, antithyroid drugs for less than 3 months. The authors made the TCR library using RNA they extracted from PBMCs. These data were also filed under a second study, of T cells in Graves' hyperthyroidism and ophthalmopathy. Turning to that study: Patients with uncontrolled infections, other autoimmune diseases, pregnancy or lactation were excluded.

The rearrangement uses TRBV12-3 or TRBV12-4 and TRBJ2-2; D might be TRBD1 or TRBD2, each matching 5 bases. This sample comprised peripheral blood mononuclear cells (PBMCs), obtained at new diagnosis, from a patient treated with antithyroid drugs. The origin of this receptor is a man younger than 35 with Graves disease. DNA for the CDR3: TGTGCCAGCAGACAGGACACCGGGGAACTGTTTTTT. Protein: CASRQDTGELFF.